This is a list of T cell receptor beta chains from one sample in a study of brain T cells in children with intractable seizures. Only in-frame clones appear in the TCRdb table, and some are missing; sequencing was by immunoSEQ multiplex PCR. The sample lists roughly 80,000 clones; roughly 91% were seen once. This specimen consisted of peripheral blood, obtained at surgery. Receptor source: a boy in the first two years of life with tuberous sclerosis and intractable seizures. Each CDR3 is given with its conserved first and last residue. A D gene is named only where the DNA matches it firmly. Expanded clones are given a class, and other clones once, few, many or no size at all.

cdr3_aa: CASSYSGGFNQPQHF
cdr3_nt: TGTGCCAGCAGTTACTCCGGCGGATTCAATCAGCCCCAGCATTTT
v_call: TRBV6-2/TRBV6-3
d_call: NA
j_call: TRBJ1-5
cdr3_length: 15
clone_size: NA

cdr3_aa: CASAGPNPYNEQFF
cdr3_nt: TGTGCCAGCGCCGGCCCCAACCCCTACAATGAGCAGTTCTTC
v_call: TRBV13
d_call: NA
j_call: TRBJ2-1
cdr3_length: 14
clone_size: few

cdr3_aa: CASSSTGYGYTF
cdr3_nt: TGTGCCAGCAGCTCCACAGGCTATGGCTACACCTTC
v_call: TRBV5-6
d_call: NA
j_call: TRBJ1-2
cdr3_length: 12
clone_size: NA

cdr3_aa: CSASEKRESYEQYF
cdr3_nt: TGCAGTGCTAGTGAAAAGCGGGAGTCCTACGAGCAGTACTTC
v_call: TRBV20-1
d_call: TRBD2
j_call: TRBJ2-7
cdr3_length: 14
clone_size: NA

cdr3_aa: CASSPHAGGGEQYF
cdr3_nt: TGTGCCAGCAGCCCCCATGCAGGGGGTGGCGAGCAGTACTTC
v_call: TRBV3-1/TRBV3-2
d_call: TRBD1
j_call: TRBJ2-7
cdr3_length: 14
clone_size: NA

cdr3_aa: CASSFVQNYNEQFF
cdr3_nt: TGCGCCAGCAGCTTCGTCCAAAACTACAATGAGCAGTTCTTC
v_call: TRBV5-1
d_call: NA
j_call: TRBJ2-1
cdr3_length: 14
clone_size: NA

cdr3_aa: CASRLGRGSGYTF
cdr3_nt: TGTGCCAGCAGATTAGGGAGGGGGAGCGGCTACACCTTC
v_call: TRBV11-2
d_call: NA
j_call: TRBJ1-2
cdr3_length: 13
clone_size: NA

cdr3_aa: CAWAGGAIYQETQYF
cdr3_nt: TGTGCCTGGGCTGGCGGGGCAATATACCAAGAGACCCAGTACTTC
v_call: TRBV30
d_call: NA
j_call: TRBJ2-5
cdr3_length: 15
clone_size: NA

cdr3_aa: CASSPPAPTGGKEKLFF
cdr3_nt: TGTGCCAGCAGCCCCCCGGCCCCGACAGGGGGGAAAGAAAAACTGTTTTTT
v_call: TRBV9
d_call: TRBD1
j_call: TRBJ1-4
cdr3_length: 17
clone_size: NA

cdr3_aa: CASSVAPSGRTDTQYF
cdr3_nt: TGTGCCAGCAGCGTAGCTCCTAGCGGGAGAACAGATACGCAGTATTTT
v_call: TRBV9
d_call: TRBD2
j_call: TRBJ2-3
cdr3_length: 16
clone_size: NA

cdr3_aa: CAISEIQAWSETQYF
cdr3_nt: TGTGCCATCAGTGAGATACAGGCTTGGTCAGAGACCCAGTACTTC
v_call: TRBV10-3
d_call: NA
j_call: TRBJ2-5
cdr3_length: 15
clone_size: NA

cdr3_aa: CASSIDPGSGNTIYF
cdr3_nt: TGTGCCAGTAGTATAGATCCGGGATCTGGAAACACCATATATTTT
v_call: TRBV19
d_call: NA
j_call: TRBJ1-3
cdr3_length: 15
clone_size: NA

cdr3_aa: CASSPWGGRQETQYF
cdr3_nt: TGTGCCAGCAGCCCCTGGGGGGGGAGGCAAGAGACCCAGTACTTC
v_call: TRBV9
d_call: TRBD2
j_call: TRBJ2-5
cdr3_length: 15
clone_size: once

cdr3_aa: CATSEPQGGGYNEQFF
cdr3_nt: TGTGCCACCAGTGAACCGCAGGGAGGGGGATACAATGAGCAGTTCTTC
v_call: TRBV24-1
d_call: NA
j_call: TRBJ2-1
cdr3_length: 16
clone_size: NA

cdr3_aa: CSVDQSRMNTEAFF
cdr3_nt: TGCAGCGTTGACCAATCTCGGATGAACACTGAAGCTTTCTTT
v_call: TRBV29-1
d_call: NA
j_call: TRBJ1-1
cdr3_length: 14
clone_size: once

cdr3_aa: CASSPGLAGVDEQFF
cdr3_nt: TGTGCCAGCAGCCCTGGACTAGCGGGAGTCGATGAGCAGTTCTTC
v_call: TRBV9
d_call: TRBD2
j_call: TRBJ2-1
cdr3_length: 15
clone_size: NA

cdr3_aa: CASSDRGLAKNIQYF
cdr3_nt: TGTGCCAGCAGTGACAGGGGCCTAGCCAAAAACATTCAGTACTTC
v_call: TRBV6-1
d_call: NA
j_call: TRBJ2-4
cdr3_length: 15
clone_size: NA

cdr3_aa: CASSMAGPPYGYTF
cdr3_nt: TGTGCCAGTAGTATGGCAGGGCCCCCCTATGGCTACACCTTC
v_call: TRBV19
d_call: NA
j_call: TRBJ1-2
cdr3_length: 14
clone_size: NA

cdr3_aa: CASSPQGDQPQHF
cdr3_nt: TGTGCCAGCAGCCCACAGGGGGATCAGCCCCAGCATTTT
v_call: TRBV27
d_call: TRBD1
j_call: TRBJ1-5
cdr3_length: 13
clone_size: NA

cdr3_aa: CAISVGDVKAENTEAFF
cdr3_nt: TGTGCCATCAGTGTAGGGGACGTAAAAGCGGAGAACACTGAAGCTTTCTTT
v_call: TRBV10-3
d_call: NA
j_call: TRBJ1-1
cdr3_length: 17
clone_size: NA

cdr3_aa: CASSLAYGRLPHTQYF
cdr3_nt: TGTGCCAGCAGCTTAGCCTATGGACGCCTACCTCATACGCAGTATTTT
v_call: TRBV7-2
d_call: NA
j_call: TRBJ2-3
cdr3_length: 16
clone_size: NA

cdr3_aa: CASSGGRRNTEAFF
cdr3_nt: TGTGCCAGCAGTGGGGGACGACGAAACACTGAAGCTTTCTTT
v_call: TRBV2
d_call: NA
j_call: TRBJ1-1
cdr3_length: 14
clone_size: NA

cdr3_aa: CASSLCGNVDSYSRGNTIYF
cdr3_nt: TGTGCCAGCAGCTTGTGCGGAAACGTGGACAGCTATTCTCGGGGAAACACCATATATTTT
v_call: TRBV7-3
d_call: NA
j_call: TRBJ1-3
cdr3_length: 20
clone_size: NA

cdr3_aa: CSVESGTSGNEQFF
cdr3_nt: TGCAGCGTTGAGAGCGGGACTAGCGGTAATGAGCAGTTCTTC
v_call: TRBV29-1
d_call: TRBD2
j_call: TRBJ2-1
cdr3_length: 14
clone_size: NA

cdr3_aa: CASSAGETPGPGGYTF
cdr3_nt: TGTGCCAGCAGCGCAGGAGAGACGCCGGGACCCGGGGGCTACACCTTC
v_call: TRBV9
d_call: NA
j_call: TRBJ1-2
cdr3_length: 16
clone_size: NA

cdr3_aa: CASSKVCPFLAKNIQYF
cdr3_nt: TGTGCCAGCAGCAAAGTTTGCCCCTTCCTAGCCAAAAACATTCAGTACTTC
v_call: TRBV21-1
d_call: NA
j_call: TRBJ2-4
cdr3_length: 17
clone_size: NA

cdr3_aa: CASSSFGQGETQYF
cdr3_nt: TGTGCCAGCAGCTCGTTTGGACAGGGAGAGACCCAGTACTTC
v_call: TRBV11-3
d_call: TRBD1
j_call: TRBJ2-5
cdr3_length: 14
clone_size: once

cdr3_aa: CASSLTGGDTQYF
cdr3_nt: TGTGCCAGCAGCTTAACAGGTGGAGATACGCAGTATTTT
v_call: TRBV7-3
d_call: NA
j_call: TRBJ2-3
cdr3_length: 13
clone_size: once

cdr3_aa: CASSQWDGPSDTQYF
cdr3_nt: TGCGCCAGCAGCCAGTGGGACGGCCCATCTGATACGCAGTATTTT
v_call: TRBV4-1
d_call: NA
j_call: TRBJ2-3
cdr3_length: 15
clone_size: NA

cdr3_aa: CASSDEVRETQYF
cdr3_nt: TGTGCCAGCAGCGATGAAGTGAGGGAGACCCAGTACTTC
v_call: TRBV9
d_call: NA
j_call: TRBJ2-5
cdr3_length: 13
clone_size: NA

cdr3_aa: CASSPAFNSPLHF
cdr3_nt: TGTGCCAGCAGTCCCGCTTTTAATTCACCCCTCCACTTT
v_call: TRBV27
d_call: NA
j_call: TRBJ1-6
cdr3_length: 13
clone_size: NA

cdr3_aa: CASSLEPGRTYEQYF
cdr3_nt: TGCGCCAGCAGCTTGGAACCGGGCCGAACCTACGAGCAGTACTTC
v_call: TRBV5-1
d_call: NA
j_call: TRBJ2-7
cdr3_length: 15
clone_size: once

cdr3_aa: CASSQRSDSGNTIYF
cdr3_nt: TGCGCCAGCAGCCAACGTTCTGACTCTGGAAACACCATATATTTT
v_call: TRBV4-1
d_call: NA
j_call: TRBJ1-3
cdr3_length: 15
clone_size: NA

cdr3_aa: CASSQAASGPYEQYF
cdr3_nt: TGTGCCAGCAGCCAAGCGGCTTCAGGTCCTTACGAGCAGTACTTC
v_call: TRBV3-1/TRBV3-2
d_call: NA
j_call: TRBJ2-7
cdr3_length: 15
clone_size: NA

cdr3_aa: CASSQDGGAVGELFF
cdr3_nt: TGTGCCAGCAGCCAAGATGGCGGGGCTGTCGGGGAGCTGTTTTTT
v_call: TRBV14
d_call: NA
j_call: TRBJ2-2
cdr3_length: 15
clone_size: NA

cdr3_aa: CASSLLGRDPEAFF
cdr3_nt: TGTGCCAGCAGCTTATTGGGCAGGGACCCTGAAGCTTTCTTT
v_call: TRBV7-9
d_call: NA
j_call: TRBJ1-1
cdr3_length: 14
clone_size: NA

cdr3_aa: CARPDRGLRPQHF
cdr3_nt: TGTGCCAGGCCAGACAGGGGTCTTCGGCCCCAGCATTTT
v_call: TRBV7-4
d_call: TRBD1
j_call: TRBJ1-5
cdr3_length: 13
clone_size: NA

cdr3_aa: CASSPFVGVSYGYTF
cdr3_nt: TGTGCCAGCAGCCCCTTTGTAGGGGTTTCCTATGGCTACACCTTC
v_call: TRBV5-6
d_call: NA
j_call: TRBJ1-2
cdr3_length: 15
clone_size: NA

cdr3_aa: CASSKTGGVLDNSPLHF
cdr3_nt: TGTGCCAGCTCAAAGACAGGGGGCGTTTTGGATAATTCACCCCTCCACTTT
v_call: TRBV18
d_call: TRBD1
j_call: TRBJ1-6
cdr3_length: 17
clone_size: NA

cdr3_aa: CATERGDHTGELFF
cdr3_nt: TGTGCCACGGAGAGGGGAGATCACACCGGGGAGCTGTTTTTT
v_call: TRBV11-3
d_call: NA
j_call: TRBJ2-2
cdr3_length: 14
clone_size: NA

cdr3_aa: CATSHPFKAREEQYF
cdr3_nt: TGTGCCACCAGTCATCCCTTCAAGGCCCGGGAGGAGCAGTACTTC
v_call: TRBV24-1
d_call: NA
j_call: TRBJ2-7
cdr3_length: 15
clone_size: NA

cdr3_aa: CASSSIGEDSGNTIYF
cdr3_nt: TGTGCCAGCAGCTCCATCGGGGAGGACTCTGGAAACACCATATATTTT
v_call: TRBV5-6
d_call: NA
j_call: TRBJ1-3
cdr3_length: 16
clone_size: NA

cdr3_aa: CAIKRLASSYEQYF
cdr3_nt: TGTGCCATCAAAAGACTAGCTAGCTCCTACGAGCAGTACTTC
v_call: TRBV10-3
d_call: TRBD2
j_call: TRBJ2-7
cdr3_length: 14
clone_size: NA

cdr3_aa: CAWSVLDGRAAEQYF
cdr3_nt: TGTGCCTGGAGTGTACTGGACGGGAGGGCCGCCGAGCAGTACTTC
v_call: TRBV30
d_call: TRBD2
j_call: TRBJ2-7
cdr3_length: 15
clone_size: NA

cdr3_aa: CATSDAGTGGYQPQHF
cdr3_nt: TGTGCCACCAGTGATGCCGGGACAGGGGGCTATCAGCCCCAGCATTTT
v_call: TRBV24-1
d_call: TRBD1
j_call: TRBJ1-5
cdr3_length: 16
clone_size: NA

cdr3_aa: CASSRGWDYEQYF
cdr3_nt: TGTGCCAGCAGCCGGGGATGGGACTACGAGCAGTACTTC
v_call: TRBV7-9
d_call: NA
j_call: TRBJ2-7
cdr3_length: 13
clone_size: NA

cdr3_aa: CATSRILAGVSPDTQYF
cdr3_nt: TGTGCCACCAGCAGGATACTAGCGGGGGTTTCCCCAGATACGCAGTATTTT
v_call: TRBV15
d_call: TRBD2
j_call: TRBJ2-3
cdr3_length: 17
clone_size: NA

cdr3_aa: CASTRGYTDTQYF
cdr3_nt: TGTGCCAGTACGCGGGGGTACACAGATACGCAGTATTTT
v_call: TRBV19
d_call: TRBD2
j_call: TRBJ2-3
cdr3_length: 13
clone_size: NA

cdr3_aa: CASTGQGAVRTEAFF
cdr3_nt: TGTGCCAGCACAGGACAGGGGGCAGTGAGGACTGAAGCTTTCTTT
v_call: TRBV7-8
d_call: TRBD1
j_call: TRBJ1-1
cdr3_length: 15
clone_size: NA

cdr3_aa: CASSLGLETQYF
cdr3_nt: TGTGCCAGCAGCTTAGGGCTGGAGACCCAGTACTTC
v_call: TRBV11-2
d_call: NA
j_call: TRBJ2-5
cdr3_length: 12
clone_size: NA

cdr3_aa: CASSSVASNTEAFF
cdr3_nt: TGTGCCAGCAGCTCCGTAGCCAGTAACACTGAAGCTTTCTTT
v_call: TRBV7-9
d_call: NA
j_call: TRBJ1-1
cdr3_length: 14
clone_size: NA

cdr3_aa: CASSANPDRARETQYF
cdr3_nt: TGTGCCAGCAGCGCCAATCCGGACAGGGCAAGAGAGACCCAGTACTTC
v_call: TRBV9
d_call: TRBD1
j_call: TRBJ2-5
cdr3_length: 16
clone_size: NA

cdr3_aa: CSASIPQGNQPQHF
cdr3_nt: TGCAGTGCTAGTATCCCGCAGGGCAATCAGCCCCAGCATTTT
v_call: TRBV20-1
d_call: NA
j_call: TRBJ1-5
cdr3_length: 14
clone_size: NA